The 5 T cell receptor beta chains given below trace back to one sample, sequenced in a study of blood T cell repertoires in COVID-19. Only in-frame clones appear in the TCRdb table, and some are missing; sequencing was by immunoSEQ multiplex PCR. The sample records 100,000 or so clones, about four fifths being singletons. The sequenced sample was peripheral blood. Receptors were obtained from an elderly woman with acute or convalescent COVID-19.

This chain uses TRBV18 with TRBJ2-2; TRBD2 is a possible D gene (6 bases). The CDR3 length is 16 residues. Trimming cost V 0 bases and J 8 bases, with 16 bases left between them. Germline assignment: CDR1 KGHSH and CDR2 LQKENI. CDR3 sequence reads: CASSPPGLLRSGELFF. CDR3 coding DNA: TGTGCCAGCTCACCACCGGGACTTTTACGGTCGGGGGAGCTGTTTTTT.

The V gene is TRBV28, the J gene TRBJ1-6, with D possibly TRBD1 on 6 matching bases. Trimming shortened V by 2 bases and J by 8 bases, and 13 bases separated the two germline ends. Per the germline V gene, CDR1 is MDHEN and CDR2 is SYDVKM. This CDR3 is built from 15 residues. CDR3 sequence reads: CASSLVDRSYSPLHF. Here the CDR3 DNA reads TGTGCCAGCAGTTTAGTAGACAGGAGTTATTCACCCCTCCACTTT.

The chain recombines TRBV7-8 with TRBJ2-2, with a tentative D call TRBD2 (6 bases). The CDR3 consists of 15 residues. Trimming shortened V by 6 bases and J by 2 bases, and 13 bases separated the two germline ends. CDR1 and CDR2 from the germline V gene are SGHVS and FQNEAQ. Here the CDR3 DNA reads TGTGCCAGCAGGCAATCGGGAGTTAACACCGGGGAGCTGTTTTTT. It specifies CASRQSGVNTGELFF.

The chain carries TRBV2 and TRBJ2-3, with D possibly matching TRBD2 (6 bases). The CDR3 length is 15 residues. V was cut by 5 bases and J by 0 bases, with 12 bases left in between. Germline CDR1 reads SNHLY; CDR2 reads FYNNEI. DNA of the CDR3: TGTGCCAGCAGTAGAGGGACTTCTAGCACAGATACGCAGTATTTT. Translated: CASSRGTSSTDTQYF.

The rearrangement uses TRBV7-2 and TRBJ1-6; D is possibly TRBD1 (6 bases). Per germline, CDR1 SGHTA and CDR2 FQGNSA. V was shortened by 3 bases and J by 14 bases, with 17 bases between the two germline ends. The CDR3 covers 14 residues. CDR3 nucleotide sequence: TGTGCCAGCAGCTTGGACAGTCGATTCCTGTCCCTCCACTTT. This encodes CASSLDSRFLSLHF.